Sequencing of this T cell receptor (beta chain) was carried out in a study of blood T cell repertoires in COVID-19. Study details: Specimens from acute and convalescent COVID-19 originated in the United States, Italy and Spain. Sample material is recorded as cDNA or gDNA derived from T cells, B-cell-depleted T cells, or PBMCs.

The CDR3 is 16 amino acids. The germline V gene has CDR1 SGHTA and CDR2 FQGNSA. Trimming pared 2 bases from V and 0 bases from J, leaving 11 bases between. Methods used by the authors: Estimation of nucleated cell counts relied on the amplification of reference gene primers. Generated by immunoSEQ multiplex PCR, the TCRdb table keeps only in-frame clones and is missing some. V and J calls and clone size come straight from that table; D and trimming were deduced from the DNA. Here the sample spans about 150,000 clones, roughly 80% being singletons. The source material was peripheral blood. This chain links TRBV7-2 with TRBJ2-4; maybe TRBD2 (5 bases). The TCR sequence derives from a man in his fifties with active or convalescent COVID-19. CDR3 loop: CASSLNGGLAKNIQYF. CDR3 nucleotides: TGTGCCAGCAGCTTAAACGGCGGGCTAGCCAAAAACATTCAGTACTTC.